Following are 2 T cell receptor beta chains from one sample sequenced in a study of cytomegalovirus exposure and HLA in healthy donors (dated by TCRdb to between 2016 and 2019). Libraries were made using the immunoSEQ multiplex PCR assay. A mixture of 60 forward primers for TCR Vbeta segments and 13 reverse primers for TCR Jbeta segments was used in the multiplex PCR. Here the immuneACCESS table is served through TCRdb, limited to in-frame sequences with V and J called. Missing clones are a known gap in these copies; in checked studies unresolved V genes cover under half, and the rest lacks a known reason. Recorded for this sample are 100,000 to 150,000 clones; roughly 10% of them occurred a single time. The top ten clones comprise around 5% of the sample. Sequencing was carried out using PBMCs. These receptor sequences come from a woman aged 18-29 years in good health and CMV-seropositive.

This rearrangement joins TRBV7-8 to TRBJ2-2; TRBD2 aligns across 9 bases. This CDR3 comprises 16 residues. Germline V CDR1 and CDR2: SGHVS, FQNEAQ. The V gene end was trimmed by 2 bases and the J gene end by 7 bases; junction bases not matched to a gene: 8. The CDR3 protein is CASSLSLAGTFGELFF. Here the CDR3 DNA reads TGTGCCAGCAGCTTAAGTCTAGCGGGAACTTTCGGGGAGCTGTTTTTT.

This clone showed up just a few times. This chain uses TRBV25-1 with TRBJ2-2, with D possibly being TRBD2 (5 bases). The CDR3 extends over 16 amino acids. V lost 5 bases and J 4 bases, leaving 17 bases between the germline ends. Germline V CDR1 and CDR2: MGHDK, SYGVNS. The CDR3: CASSPRGSPGTGELFF. The DNA of the CDR3 is TGTGCCAGCAGTCCACGAGGGAGCCCGGGCACCGGGGAGCTGTTTTTT.